The T cell receptor beta chain under discussion was sequenced for a study of identical twins. Overall study results and limits: Within twin pairs, the out-of-frame alpha sequences they shared showed excess low generation probability.

With regard to this clonotype: Its antigen is unknown.

cDNA carried unique molecular identifiers, and a universal primer site was added by template switching. Using its own MiXCR run on the 5' RACE reads, TCRdb lists one record per CDR3 protein. The data contain about 530,000 distinct CDR3 sequences, around 20% of them singletons. Germline V gene lookup returns CDR1 MDHEN and CDR2 SYDVKM. This CDR3 is built from 16 residues. The junction had 8 bases not matched to a gene; V was cut back by 3 bases and J by 3 bases. This sample also appeared in a second study, on yellow fever vaccine responses in identical twins.

The V gene is TRBV28, the J gene TRBJ2-7; 10 bases align to TRBD2. Source material: CD4+ T cells sorted from blood. The source is a woman aged 18-29 years in good health. CDR3 nucleotides: TGTGCCAGCAGTTTCATGGGACTAGCGCTAAGCTACGAGCAGTACTTC. Residues: CASSFMGLALSYEQYF.